The T cell receptor (beta chain) described here comes from a study of ipilimumab plus nivolumab after autologous stem cell transplantation. Study details: The DLBCL cohort had primary refractory and relapsed disease, with 18-month progression-free survival of about 82% and 31%.

The table came from immunoSEQ multiplex PCR; TCRdb's copy has only in-frame clones and leaves some out. The sample yields around 13,000 clones, 55% to 85% seen once. Ipilimumab, 1 mg/kg, started 14 to 28 days after autologous transplant. Patients received nivolumab 3 mg/kg at weeks 1, 4, 7, 10, then fortnightly to week 26. By frequency in the sample, this clone is medium-sized (0.01 to 0.1%). Losses at the gene ends were 6 bases for V and 6 bases for J; bases not matched to a gene: 10. The CDR3 spans 15 residues. Germline V gene data show CDR1 as MDHEN and CDR2 as SYDVKM. This TCR was recovered from a male donor with diffuse large B-cell lymphoma. The chain couples TRBV28 to TRBJ1-5; TRBD1 aligns across 8 bases. The source material was PBMCs, sampled in a trial of ipilimumab plus nivolumab as post-transplant consolidation. The CDR3 DNA reads as TGTGCCAGCAGGGAATATTCAGGGGGCCTTCAGCCCCAGCATTTT. This gives the protein CASREYSGGLQPQHF.